The entry below gives a single T cell receptor (beta chain) sequence along with its context. What it recognizes is unknown. This record comes from a study of CD8+ T cells in alopecia areata. Study-level findings and limits: During tofacitinib treatment, many expanded lesional clones remained in scalp and blood.

From germline, CDR1 is SQVTM and CDR2 ANQGSEA. This CDR3 is 15 amino acids long. V trimming: 7 bases; J trimming: 4 bases; junction bases outside the gene matches: 12. The treatment denotes: oral pan-JAK inhibitor, 5-10 mg twice daily. Both CD4+ and CD8+ T cells were separated by sorting PBMCs. RNA extraction was followed by reverse transcription into cDNA, which acted as the sequencing template. Measured with immunoSEQ multiplex PCR; TCRdb has only the in-frame clones, and not every one. The data show approximately 180,000 clones, 53% seen once. The sequence derives from a human donor with alopecia areata. The material sequenced was CD8+ T cells sorted from blood, taken at week 24, from a patient treated with tofacitinib. The J gene is TRBJ2-1, the V gene TRBV29-1, with 8 bases identical to TRBD2. The CDR3, as DNA: TGCAGCGCAACCCCTGGGGCGGGGGGATACAATGAGCAGTTCTTC. Amino acid sequence: CSATPGAGGYNEQFF.